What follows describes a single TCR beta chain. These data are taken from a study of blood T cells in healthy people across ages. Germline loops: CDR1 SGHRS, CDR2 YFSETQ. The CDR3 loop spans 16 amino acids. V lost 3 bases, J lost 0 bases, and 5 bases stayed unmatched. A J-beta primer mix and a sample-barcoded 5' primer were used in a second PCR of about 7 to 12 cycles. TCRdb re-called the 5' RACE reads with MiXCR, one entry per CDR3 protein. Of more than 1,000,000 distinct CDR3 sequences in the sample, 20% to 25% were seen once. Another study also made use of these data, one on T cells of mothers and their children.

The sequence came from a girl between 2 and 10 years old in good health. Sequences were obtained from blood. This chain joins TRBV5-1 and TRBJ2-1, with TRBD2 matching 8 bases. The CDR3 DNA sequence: TGCGCCAGCAGCTCGGGGGCGGGGGGCTCCTACAATGAGCAGTTCTTC. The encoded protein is CASSSGAGGSYNEQFF. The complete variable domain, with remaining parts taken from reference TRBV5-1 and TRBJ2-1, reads KAGVTQTPRYLIKTRGQQVTLSCSPISGHRSVSWYQQTPGQGLQFLFEYFSETQRNKGNFPGRFSGRQFSNSRSEMNVSTLELGDSALYLCASSSGAGGSYNEQFFGPGTRLTVL.